The 29 T cell receptor beta chains given below trace back to one sample, sequenced in a study of technical replicates of blood from four donors. The protocol was immunoSEQ multiplex PCR, while the TCRdb copy is restricted to in-frame clones and leaves out a portion. In the table there are 75,000 to 95,000 clones, around 94% of which are singletons. The sequencing input was T cells isolated from PBMCs. The receptors derive from a human donor in good health.

The rearrangement links TRBV28 to TRBJ2-5; TRBD2 agrees at 13 bases. V gave up 5 bases and J gave up 4 bases; unmatched junction bases: 7. The length of the CDR3 is 16 residues. Germline CDR1 is MDHEN and CDR2 is SYDVKM. In DNA, the CDR3 is TGTGCCAGCAGTCCACAGACTAGCGGGAGGAGAGAGACCCAGTACTTC. It codes for CASSPQTSGRRETQYF.

This rearrangement joins TRBV4-2 to TRBJ2-5, with TRBD2 matching 11 bases. The germline V gene encodes CDR1 LGHNA and CDR2 YNFKEQ. Trimming removed 3 bases from V and 4 bases from J; junction bases left unmatched: 4. This CDR3 spans 15 amino acids. The CDR3 spells CASSQALAGAETQYF. CDR3 bases: TGTGCCAGCAGCCAGGCACTAGCGGGGGCAGAGACCCAGTACTTC.

CDR3 bases: TGCGCCAGCAGCTTGAGTAGCGGCTTCCAAGAGACCCAGTACTTC. This encodes CASSLSSGFQETQYF. This chain connects TRBV5-1 to TRBJ2-5; D perhaps matches TRBD2 (6 bases). CDR3 length: 15 residues. V was clipped by 1 base and J by 1 base, with 11 bases between them. CDR1 SGHRS and CDR2 YFSETQ come from the germline V gene.

V gene TRBV5-1 combines with J gene TRBJ2-5; TRBD1 might be the D (5 bases). In germline, CDR1 is SGHRS, CDR2 YFSETQ. V was shortened by 3 bases and J by 1 base, with 10 bases between the two germline ends. This CDR3 has 14 residues. CDR3 DNA sequence: TGCGCCAGCAGCTACAGGATCCCCCAAGAGACCCAGTACTTC. This translates into CASSYRIPQETQYF. The full variable domain, rest sourced from reference TRBV5-1 and TRBJ2-5, is KAGVTQTPRYLIKTRGQQVTLSCSPISGHRSVSWYQQTPGQGLQFLFEYFSETQRNKGNFPGRFSGRQFSNSRSEMNVSTLELGDSALYLCASSYRIPQETQYFGPGTRLLVL.

The V gene is TRBV9, the J gene TRBJ2-3; 7 positions match TRBD2. The CDR3 sequence is 14 residues long. CDR1 SGDLS and CDR2 YYNGEE come from the germline V gene. The CDR3 protein is CASGGALHTDTQYF. The CDR3 DNA is TGTGCGTCGGGGGGAGCCCTCCACACAGATACGCAGTATTTT.

The chain uses TRBV7-2 and TRBJ2-2; TRBD2 is a possible D gene (7 bases). The CDR3 contains 17 residues. The germline CDR1 and CDR2 sequences are SGHTA and FQGNSA. Between the trimmed V and J ends, which lost 6 bases and 4 bases, there was a span of 21 bases. CDR3: CASRPRGGAHSTGELFF. DNA for the CDR3: TGTGCCAGCAGGCCCAGAGGGGGGGCGCATAGCACCGGGGAGCTGTTTTTT.

The rearrangement joins TRBV19 to TRBJ1-1; no clear D. The V gene's germline CDR1 is LNHDA and CDR2 SQIVND (reference sequence). Between the trimmed V and J ends, which lost 9 bases and 1 base, there was a span of 9 bases. This CDR3 has 12 amino acids. The CDR3 sequence is CASYERNTEAFF. The CDR3 DNA reads as TGTGCCAGCTATGAGAGGAACACTGAAGCTTTCTTT. The variable domain in full, with the rest retrieved from reference TRBV19 and TRBJ1-1, is DGGITQSPKYLFRKEGQNVTLSCEQNLNHDAMYWYRQDPGQGLRLIYYSQIVNDFQKGDIAEGYSVSREKKESFPLTVTSAQKNPTAFYLCASYERNTEAFFGQGTRLTVV.

V is TRBV7-9 and J is TRBJ1-4, with D uncertain. The germline V gene has CDR1 SEHNR and CDR2 FQNEAQ (reference sequence). The V and J ends lost 5 bases and 6 bases respectively, with 16 bases between them. The CDR3 loop spans 15 amino acids. CDR3 sequence: CASSIGEGWDEKLFF. The CDR3 DNA follows: TGTGCCAGCAGCATCGGGGAGGGATGGGATGAAAAACTGTTTTTT.

In DNA, the CDR3 is TGTGCCTGGAAAAGGCAGGAAAATTCACCCCTCCACTTT. Protein product: CAWKRQENSPLHF. The chain employs TRBV30 and TRBJ1-6; D call uncertain. Germline V gene sequence: CDR1 GTSNPN, CDR2 SVGIG (reference sequence). V dropped 4 bases and J dropped 7 bases, with 11 bases sitting between them. CDR3 length equals 13 residues. The variable domain in full, with the rest retrieved from reference TRBV30 and TRBJ1-6, is SQTIHQWPATLVQPVGSPLSLECTVEGTSNPNLYWYRQAAGRGLQLLFYSVGIGQISSEVPQNLSASRPQDRQFILSSKKLLLSDSGFYLCAWKRQENSPLHFGNGTRLTVT.

The chain employs TRBV11-2 and TRBJ1-6; possible D gene TRBD1, 6 bases. The germline CDR1 and CDR2 sequences are SGHAT and FQNNGV. The V end lost 4 bases, the J end lost 1 base, and 17 bases lay between the germline ends. The CDR3 extends over 18 amino acids. The CDR3 protein is CASSSEATRGSYNSPLHF. CDR3 sequence (DNA): TGTGCCAGCAGCTCAGAGGCCACCAGGGGATCCTATAATTCACCCCTCCACTTT.

The chain links TRBV28 to TRBJ2-3, with 14 bases that match TRBD2. Germline assignment: CDR1 MDHEN and CDR2 SYDVKM. The CDR3 length is 17 residues. The trim removed 2 bases at V and 4 bases at J, leaving 5 bases unmatched. In nucleotides, the CDR3 is TGTGCCAGCAGTTTACCGGGACTAGCGGGAGAAGCAGATACGCAGTATTTT. Translating gives CASSLPGLAGEADTQYF.

This clone is a singleton in its sample. The sample has other DNA sequences that encode this CDR3 too. The chain employs TRBV4-1 and TRBJ2-7; 7 bases align to TRBD1. The CDR3 sequence is 14 residues long. The V gene end was trimmed by 3 bases and the J gene end by 3 bases; junction bases not matched to a gene: 5. Germline V CDR1 and CDR2: MGHRA, YSYEKL. The CDR3 coding sequence is TGCGCCAGCAGCCAGGCAGCAGGGGGCTACGAGCAGTACTTC. It yields the protein CASSQAAGGYEQYF.

This clone was seen only once. The chain uses TRBV5-1 and TRBJ2-7, with TRBD2 identical over 11 bases. This CDR3 has 17 residues. After removal of 0 bases from V and 2 bases from J, the junction contained 7 bases not matched to a gene. Germline V lookup: CDR1 SGHRS, CDR2 YFSETQ. The CDR3 loop is CASSLGALAGETYEQYF. Here the CDR3 DNA reads TGCGCCAGCAGCTTGGGTGCACTAGCGGGAGAGACCTACGAGCAGTACTTC.

This chain joins TRBV7-9 and TRBJ1-5; D might be TRBD1 (5 bases). CDR1 is SEHNR, CDR2 FQNEAQ, per germline (reference sequence). This CDR3 has 15 amino acids. V shed 6 bases and J shed 0 bases, with 12 bases lying between them. CDR3 nucleotides: TGTGCCAGCAGTTCAGGGTCGGCTAGCAATCAGCCCCAGCATTTT. Its translation: CASSSGSASNQPQHF.

Note on this clone: This sample also contains other DNA sequences that code for the same CDR3. The chain has TRBV5-1 and TRBJ1-3; D is unclear. Trimming stripped 0 bases from V and 0 bases from J, with 4 bases between. The germline V gene has CDR1 SGHRS and CDR2 YFSETQ. This CDR3 region has 14 residues. As DNA, the CDR3 is TGCGCCAGCAGCTTGGGTAGCTCTGGAAACACCATATATTTT. As protein: CASSLGSSGNTIYF.

V is TRBV7-2 and J is TRBJ2-5; D is unresolved. The germline V gene has CDR1 SGHTA and CDR2 FQGNSA. This CDR3 is built from 15 residues. V shed 5 bases and J shed 2 bases, with 15 bases lying between them. The CDR3 loop reads CASSPVPLRQETQYF. DNA for the CDR3: TGTGCCAGCAGCCCGGTCCCGCTACGACAAGAGACCCAGTACTTC.

The rearrangement uses TRBV28 and TRBJ1-2; 8 nucleotides align to TRBD1. The CDR3 runs 15 residues. The trim removed 5 bases at V and 2 bases at J, leaving 7 bases unmatched. Germline lookup yields CDR1 MDHEN and CDR2 SYDVKM. The CDR3 spells CASSGDRWGNYGYTF. CDR3 coding DNA: TGTGCCAGCAGTGGGGACAGGTGGGGAAACTATGGCTACACCTTC.

The chain recombines TRBV27 with TRBJ1-1; 8 positions agree with TRBD1. V was pared by 2 bases and J by 6 bases, with 8 bases of the junction left unmatched. Germline loops: CDR1 MNHEY, CDR2 SMNVEV (reference sequence). The CDR3 is made up of 15 amino acids. For the CDR3, the DNA is TGTGCCAGCAGTTTAACTAGGCAGGGGGCGTCTGAAGCTTTCTTT. Its translation is CASSLTRQGASEAFF.

The chain recombines TRBV5-1 with TRBJ2-1; 11 bases fit TRBD2. The CDR3 totals 15 residues. Unmatched junction bases numbered 5, after V lost 4 bases and J lost 5 bases. The V gene's germline CDR1 is SGHRS and CDR2 YFSETQ. CDR3 amino acids: CASSGTSGGDNEQFF. The CDR3, as DNA: TGCGCCAGCAGCGGTACTAGCGGGGGAGACAATGAGCAGTTCTTC.

This sequence joins TRBV2 and TRBJ2-1; D gene unclear. V was pared by 10 bases and J by 3 bases, with 7 bases between. CDR3 size: 11 residues. Germline loops: CDR1 SNHLY, CDR2 FYNNEI. CDR3 DNA sequence: TGTGCCACCACGGGCTACAATGAGCAGTTCTTC. It translates to CATTGYNEQFF.

J is TRBJ1-1 and V is TRBV11-3; no firm D call. Germline V gives CDR1 SGHNT, CDR2 YENEEA. The CDR3 is made up of 17 amino acids. Trimming pared 6 bases from V and 6 bases from J, leaving 26 bases between. The CDR3 is CASRPPPTPLGGSEAFF. In DNA form, the CDR3 reads TGTGCCAGCAGGCCACCCCCGACGCCCTTGGGAGGGTCTGAAGCTTTCTTT. Together with reference TRBV11-3 and TRBJ1-1, the CDR3 gives the full variable domain: EAGVVQSPRYKIIEKKQPVAFWCNPISGHNTLYWYLQNLGQGPELLIRYENEEAVDDSQLPKDRFSAERLKGVDSTLKIQPAELGDSAVYLCASRPPPTPLGGSEAFFGQGTRLTVV.

The V and J genes are TRBV5-1 and TRBJ2-3; tentative D call: TRBD2 (6 bases). V lost 4 bases, J lost 2 bases, and 11 bases lay in between. Germline V gene data show CDR1 as SGHRS and CDR2 as YFSETQ. The CDR3 contains 14 residues. CDR3 sequence: CASSGGRITDTQYF. Written as DNA, the CDR3 is TGCGCCAGCAGCGGAGGGAGGATCACAGATACGCAGTATTTT.

V and J are TRBV27 and TRBJ1-1, with 9 positions matching TRBD1. The CDR3 spans 14 residues. The germline CDR1 and CDR2 sequences are MNHEY and SMNVEV (reference sequence). Trimming removed 10 bases from V and 8 bases from J; junction bases left unmatched: 14. CDR3 sequence: CATTPDRGAGEAFF. In nucleotides, the CDR3 is TGTGCCACGACTCCGGACAGGGGTGCAGGGGAAGCTTTCTTT.

In DNA form, the CDR3 reads TGCAGCGTTGGAGGCAGCTCCAACTATTTCGATACGCAGTATTTT. This codes for CSVGGSSNYFDTQYF. V usage is TRBV29-1 and J usage is TRBJ2-3; D is ambiguous. Germline assignment: CDR1 SQVTM and CDR2 ANQGSEA. This CDR3 is built from 15 residues. V lost 4 bases and J lost 6, with 20 bases in between.

J is TRBJ2-7 and V is TRBV28; D call uncertain. Trimming cost V 0 bases and J 2 bases, with 11 bases left between them. Germline V CDR1 and CDR2: MDHEN, SYDVKM. This CDR3 has 15 amino acids. The CDR3 sequence is CASSLWPDLTYEQYF. The CDR3 bases are TGTGCCAGCAGTTTATGGCCCGACTTGACCTACGAGCAGTACTTC.

Comments on this clone: This specimen includes other DNA sequences encoding the same CDR3. The chain links TRBV5-1 to TRBJ2-7; 8 positions match TRBD1. Germline V lookup: CDR1 SGHRS, CDR2 YFSETQ. The CDR3 length is 14 residues. With V trimmed by 3 bases and J by 1 base, 3 bases remained unmatched. The CDR3 DNA reads as TGCGCCAGCAGCTCTACAGGGGGGTCCTACGAGCAGTACTTC. Protein sequence: CASSSTGGSYEQYF. Full variable domain (remainder filled in from reference TRBV5-1 and TRBJ2-7): KAGVTQTPRYLIKTRGQQVTLSCSPISGHRSVSWYQQTPGQGLQFLFEYFSETQRNKGNFPGRFSGRQFSNSRSEMNVSTLELGDSALYLCASSSTGGSYEQYFGPGTRLTVT.

The CDR3 region is CASSVAPGNSGNTIYF. DNA of the CDR3: TGTGCCAGCAGCGTAGCCCCAGGGAACTCTGGAAACACCATATATTTT. The chain carries TRBV9 and TRBJ1-3, with D possibly matching TRBD1 (5 bases). In germline, CDR1 is SGDLS, CDR2 YYNGEE. This CDR3 region has 16 residues. Trimming removed 0 bases from V and 0 bases from J, with 10 bases in between.

In this sample, this clone turned up once. The chain carries TRBV6-1 and TRBJ2-7; D perhaps matches TRBD1 (5 bases). With 3 bases removed from V and 5 bases from J, the gap between germline ends came to 17 bases. The CDR3 loop spans 15 amino acids. CDR1 and CDR2 (germline): MNHNS, SASEGT. As DNA, the CDR3 is TGTGCCAGCAGTGACCCCTATGTGCAGGGAAACGAGCAGTACTTC. This gives the protein CASSDPYVQGNEQYF.

The V gene is TRBV5-1, the J gene TRBJ2-5; D may be TRBD2 (6 bases). CDR3 length: 15 amino acids. V gave up 0 bases and J gave up 4 bases, with 13 bases separating them. Germline CDR1 and CDR2: SGHRS and YFSETQ. The CDR3 DNA is TGCGCCAGCAGCTTGGGGGGGAGCGGGCCAGAGACCCAGTACTTC. Amino acids: CASSLGGSGPETQYF. Full variable domain (outside the CDR3, taken from reference TRBV5-1 and TRBJ2-5): KAGVTQTPRYLIKTRGQQVTLSCSPISGHRSVSWYQQTPGQGLQFLFEYFSETQRNKGNFPGRFSGRQFSNSRSEMNVSTLELGDSALYLCASSLGGSGPETQYFGPGTRLLVL.